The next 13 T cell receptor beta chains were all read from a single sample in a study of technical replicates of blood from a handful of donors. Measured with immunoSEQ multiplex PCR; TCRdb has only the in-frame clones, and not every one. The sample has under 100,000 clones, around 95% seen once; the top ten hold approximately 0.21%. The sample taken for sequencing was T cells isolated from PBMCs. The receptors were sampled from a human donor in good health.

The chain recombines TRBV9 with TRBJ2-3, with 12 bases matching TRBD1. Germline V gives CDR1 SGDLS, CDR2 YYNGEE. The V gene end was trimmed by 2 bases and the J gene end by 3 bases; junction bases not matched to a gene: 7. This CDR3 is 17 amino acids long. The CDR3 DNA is TGTGCCAGCAGCGTGGGACAGGGGGCGGGATGGACAGATACGCAGTATTTT. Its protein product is CASSVGQGAGWTDTQYF.

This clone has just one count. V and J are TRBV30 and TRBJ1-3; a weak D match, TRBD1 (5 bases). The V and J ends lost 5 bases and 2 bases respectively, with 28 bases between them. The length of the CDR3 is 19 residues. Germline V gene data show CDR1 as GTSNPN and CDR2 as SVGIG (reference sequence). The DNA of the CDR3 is TGTGCCTGGGGTATTTCGCGCACCCTGGGGCGGAGAACTGGAAACACCATATATTTT. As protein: CAWGISRTLGRRTGNTIYF.

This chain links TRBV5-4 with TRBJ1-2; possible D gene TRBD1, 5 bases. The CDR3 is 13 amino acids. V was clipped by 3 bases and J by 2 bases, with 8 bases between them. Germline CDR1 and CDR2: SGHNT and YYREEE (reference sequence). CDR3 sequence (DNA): TGTGCCAGCAGCTCCGGGGGGAACTATGGCTACACCTTC. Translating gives CASSSGGNYGYTF.

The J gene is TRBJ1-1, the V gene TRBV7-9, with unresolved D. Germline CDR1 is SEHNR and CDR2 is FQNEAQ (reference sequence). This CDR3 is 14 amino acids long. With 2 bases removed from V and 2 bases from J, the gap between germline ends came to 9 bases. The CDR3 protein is CASSLPGQNTEAFF. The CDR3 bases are TGTGCCAGCAGCTTACCCGGTCAAAACACTGAAGCTTTCTTT.

The CDR3 here is CASSREFPSDVYSNQPQHF. CDR3 DNA: TGCGCCAGCAGCCGAGAATTCCCCAGCGATGTCTATAGCAATCAGCCCCAGCATTTT. The chain joins TRBV4-1 to TRBJ1-5; no reliable D call. V was pared by 4 bases and J by 0 bases, with 22 bases between. The CDR3 length is 19 residues. Germline CDR1 is MGHRA and CDR2 is YSYEKL.

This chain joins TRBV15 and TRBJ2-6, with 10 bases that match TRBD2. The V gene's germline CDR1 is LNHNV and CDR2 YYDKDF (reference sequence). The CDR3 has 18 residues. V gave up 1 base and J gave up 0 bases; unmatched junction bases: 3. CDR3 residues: CATSRGGLAASGANVLTF. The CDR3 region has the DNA TGTGCCACCAGCAGAGGTGGACTAGCGGCCTCTGGGGCCAACGTCCTGACTTTC.

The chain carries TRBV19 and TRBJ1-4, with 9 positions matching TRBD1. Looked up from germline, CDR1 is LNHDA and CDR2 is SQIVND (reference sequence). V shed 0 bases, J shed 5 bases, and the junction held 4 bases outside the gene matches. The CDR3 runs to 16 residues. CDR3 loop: CASSIDTGTGNEKLFF. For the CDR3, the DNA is TGTGCCAGTAGTATAGATACCGGGACAGGGAATGAAAAACTGTTTTTT.

CDR3 sequence: CASSEPLAGFTDTQYF. The DNA for the CDR3 is TGTGCCAGCAGTGAGCCCCTAGCGGGGTTCACAGATACGCAGTATTTT. The chain links TRBV6-1 to TRBJ2-3; the match to TRBD2 covers 9 bases. J was trimmed by 2 bases and V by 3 bases; bases with no gene match: 6. Germline CDR1 is MNHNS and CDR2 is SASEGT. The CDR3 consists of 16 residues.

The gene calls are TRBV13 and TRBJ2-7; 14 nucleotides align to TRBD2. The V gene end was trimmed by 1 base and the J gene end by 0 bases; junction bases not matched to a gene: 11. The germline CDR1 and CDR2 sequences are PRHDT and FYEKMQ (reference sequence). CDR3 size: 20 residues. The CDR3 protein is CASSLELRGLAGDTSYEQYF. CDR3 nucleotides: TGTGCCAGCAGCTTAGAGTTACGGGGACTAGCGGGAGATACCTCCTACGAGCAGTACTTC.

The CDR3 spells CASWGGTGSTGELFF. The CDR3 DNA reads TGTGCCAGCTGGGGCGGGACAGGGTCCACCGGGGAGCTGTTTTTT. The rearrangement links TRBV28 to TRBJ2-2; the match to TRBD1 covers 9 bases. The CDR3 loop spans 15 amino acids. The germline V gene encodes CDR1 MDHEN and CDR2 SYDVKM. V trimming: 8 bases; J trimming: 4 bases; junction bases outside the gene matches: 8.

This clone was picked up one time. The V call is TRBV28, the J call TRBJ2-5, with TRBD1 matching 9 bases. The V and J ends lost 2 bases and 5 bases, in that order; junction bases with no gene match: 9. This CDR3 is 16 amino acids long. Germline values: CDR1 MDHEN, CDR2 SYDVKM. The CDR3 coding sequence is TGTGCCAGCAGTTTAGGGGGACAGGGAATTAGGGAGACCCAGTACTTC. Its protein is CASSLGGQGIRETQYF.

The CDR3, as DNA: TGCGCCAGCAGGTCTACAGGGGCAACTAATGAAAAACTGTTTTTT. The encoded protein is CASRSTGATNEKLFF. The chain joins TRBV5-1 to TRBJ1-4, with TRBD1 matching over 7 bases. V lost 5 bases, J lost 0 bases, and 4 bases stayed unmatched. The CDR3 extends over 15 amino acids. Germline CDR1 reads SGHRS; CDR2 reads YFSETQ.

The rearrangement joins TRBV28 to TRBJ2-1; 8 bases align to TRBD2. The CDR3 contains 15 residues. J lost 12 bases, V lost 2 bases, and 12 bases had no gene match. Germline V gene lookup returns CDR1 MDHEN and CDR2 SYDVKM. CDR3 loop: CASSLPSGSRLGQFF. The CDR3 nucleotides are TGTGCCAGCAGTTTACCAAGCGGGAGTAGGCTGGGGCAGTTCTTC.